What follows describes a single T cell receptor (beta chain). The CDR3 runs to 12 residues. Per germline, CDR1 GTSNPN and CDR2 SVGIG (reference sequence). The ends were cut back, 3 bases at V and 3 bases at J, with 8 bases in the middle. The data were produced by immunoSEQ multiplex PCR, yet TCRdb's version contains in-frame clones alone and is incomplete. The table lists roughly 250,000 clones, approximately 90% of them singletons, with less than 3% in the top ten. This sample is part of a study of blood T cell repertoires in COVID-19. This TCR came from a woman between 50 and 59 years old who had recovered from COVID-19. The chain has TRBV30 and TRBJ1-2; no clear D gene. Source material: PBMCs or T cells enriched from blood (not recorded which). The CDR3 loop reads CAWSKGDYGYTF. The CDR3 DNA reads TGTGCCTGGAGCAAGGGAGACTATGGCTACACCTTC.